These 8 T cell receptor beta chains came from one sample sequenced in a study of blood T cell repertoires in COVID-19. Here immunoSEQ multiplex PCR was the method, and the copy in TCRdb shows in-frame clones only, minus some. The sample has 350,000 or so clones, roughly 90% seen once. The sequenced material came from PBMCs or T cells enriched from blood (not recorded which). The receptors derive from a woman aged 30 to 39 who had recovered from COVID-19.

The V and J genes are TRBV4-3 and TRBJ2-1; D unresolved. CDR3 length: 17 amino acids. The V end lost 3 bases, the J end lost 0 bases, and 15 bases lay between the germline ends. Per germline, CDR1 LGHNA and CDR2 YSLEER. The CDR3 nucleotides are TGCGCCAGCAGCCACTTCTACTTACTTAGCTCCTACAATGAGCAGTTCTTC. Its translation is CASSHFYLLSSYNEQFF.

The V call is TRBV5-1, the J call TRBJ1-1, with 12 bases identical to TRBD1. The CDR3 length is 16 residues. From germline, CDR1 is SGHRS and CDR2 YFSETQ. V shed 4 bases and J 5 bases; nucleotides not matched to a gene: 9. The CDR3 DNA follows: TGCGCCAGCAGCCACGGGGACAGGGGGCTGGGGACTGAAGCTTTCTTT. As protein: CASSHGDRGLGTEAFF.

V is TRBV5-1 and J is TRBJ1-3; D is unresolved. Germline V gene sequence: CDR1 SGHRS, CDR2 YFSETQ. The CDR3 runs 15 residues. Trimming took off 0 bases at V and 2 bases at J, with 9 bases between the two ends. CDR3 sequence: CASSLVGETGNTIYF. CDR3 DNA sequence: TGCGCCAGCAGCTTGGTCGGGGAAACTGGAAACACCATATATTTT.

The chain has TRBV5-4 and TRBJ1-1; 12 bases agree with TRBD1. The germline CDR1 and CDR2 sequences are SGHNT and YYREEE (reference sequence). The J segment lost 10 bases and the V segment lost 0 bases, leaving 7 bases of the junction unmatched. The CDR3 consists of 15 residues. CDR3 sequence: CASSLGGQGAFGAFF. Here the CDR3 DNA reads TGTGCCAGCAGCTTGGGGGGACAGGGGGCGTTCGGAGCTTTCTTT. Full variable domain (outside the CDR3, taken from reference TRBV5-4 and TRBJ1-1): ETGVTQSPTHLIKTRGQQVTLRCSSQSGHNTVSWYQQALGQGPQFIFQYYREEENGRGNFPPRFSGLQFPNYSSELNVNALELDDSALYLCASSLGGQGAFGAFFGQGTRLTVV.

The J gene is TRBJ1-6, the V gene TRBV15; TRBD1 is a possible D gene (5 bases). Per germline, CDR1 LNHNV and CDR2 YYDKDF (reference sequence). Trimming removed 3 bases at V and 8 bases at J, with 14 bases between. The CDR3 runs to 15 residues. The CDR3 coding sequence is TGTGCCACCAGCAGGGGGGGGGTCGGGGATTCACCCCTCCACTTT. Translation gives CATSRGGVGDSPLHF.

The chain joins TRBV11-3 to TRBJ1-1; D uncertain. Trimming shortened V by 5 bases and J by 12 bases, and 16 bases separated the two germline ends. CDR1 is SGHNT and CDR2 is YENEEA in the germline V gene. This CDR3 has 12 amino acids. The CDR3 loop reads CASSAQPGATFF. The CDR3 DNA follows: TGTGCCAGCAGCGCGCAACCGGGAGCGACTTTCTTT.

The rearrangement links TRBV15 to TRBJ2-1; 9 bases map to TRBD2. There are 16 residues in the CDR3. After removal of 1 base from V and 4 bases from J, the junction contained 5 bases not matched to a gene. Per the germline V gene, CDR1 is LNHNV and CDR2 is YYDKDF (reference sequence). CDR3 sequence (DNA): TGTGCCACCAGCAGAGTGGCTAGCGGGGCTTACAATGAGCAGTTCTTC. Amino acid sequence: CATSRVASGAYNEQFF.

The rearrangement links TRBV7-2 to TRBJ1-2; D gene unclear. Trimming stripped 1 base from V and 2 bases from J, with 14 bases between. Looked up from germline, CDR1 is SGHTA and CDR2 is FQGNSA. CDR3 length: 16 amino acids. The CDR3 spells CASSLDLRAGNYGYTF. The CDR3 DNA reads TGTGCCAGCAGCTTAGATCTTCGGGCGGGGAACTATGGCTACACCTTC.